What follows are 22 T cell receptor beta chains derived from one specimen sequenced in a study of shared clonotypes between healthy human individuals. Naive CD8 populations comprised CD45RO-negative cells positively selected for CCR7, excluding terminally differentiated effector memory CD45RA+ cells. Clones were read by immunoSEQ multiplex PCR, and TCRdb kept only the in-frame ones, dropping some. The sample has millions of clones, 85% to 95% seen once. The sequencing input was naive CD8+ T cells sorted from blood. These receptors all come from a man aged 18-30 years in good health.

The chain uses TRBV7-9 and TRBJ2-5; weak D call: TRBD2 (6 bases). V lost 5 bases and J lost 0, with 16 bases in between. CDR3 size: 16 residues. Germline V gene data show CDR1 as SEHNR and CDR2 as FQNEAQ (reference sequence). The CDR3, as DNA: TGTGCCAGCAGCCCGACTTTAGCGGCTAACCAAGAGACCCAGTACTTC. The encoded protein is CASSPTLAANQETQYF.

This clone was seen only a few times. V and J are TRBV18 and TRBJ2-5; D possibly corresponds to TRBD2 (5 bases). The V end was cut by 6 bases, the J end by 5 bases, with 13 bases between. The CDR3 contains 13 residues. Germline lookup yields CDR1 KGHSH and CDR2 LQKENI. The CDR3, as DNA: TGTGCCAGCTCCGTACGAACGGGGGAGACCCAGTACTTC. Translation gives CASSVRTGETQYF.

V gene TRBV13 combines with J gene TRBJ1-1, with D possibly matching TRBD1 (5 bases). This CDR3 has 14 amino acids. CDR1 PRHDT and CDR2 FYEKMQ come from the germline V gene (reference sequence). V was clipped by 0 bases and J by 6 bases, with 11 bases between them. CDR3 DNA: TGTGCCAGCAGCTTAGGGGCAGGGATGCCTGAAGCTTTCTTT. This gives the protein CASSLGAGMPEAFF.

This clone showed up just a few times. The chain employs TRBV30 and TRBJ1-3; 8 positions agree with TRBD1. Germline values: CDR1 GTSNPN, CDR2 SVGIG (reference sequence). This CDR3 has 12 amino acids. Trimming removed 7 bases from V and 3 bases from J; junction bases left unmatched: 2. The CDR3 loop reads CAYGQGGNTIYF. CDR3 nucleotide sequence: TGTGCCTACGGACAGGGTGGAAACACCATATATTTT. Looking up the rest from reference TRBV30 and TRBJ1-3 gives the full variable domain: SQTIHQWPATLVQPVGSPLSLECTVEGTSNPNLYWYRQAAGRGLQLLFYSVGIGQISSEVPQNLSASRPQDRQFILSSKKLLLSDSGFYLCAYGQGGNTIYFGEGSWLTVV.

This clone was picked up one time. The CDR3 sequence: CASRPAGGPNTIYF. The CDR3 region has the DNA TGTGCCAGCAGGCCCGCAGGGGGCCCGAACACCATATATTTT. The gene calls are TRBV2 and TRBJ1-3; 8 nucleotides line up with TRBD1. Losses at the gene ends were 6 bases for V and 7 bases for J; bases not matched to a gene: 8. Germline CDR1 SNHLY, CDR2 FYNNEI. This CDR3 comprises 14 residues.

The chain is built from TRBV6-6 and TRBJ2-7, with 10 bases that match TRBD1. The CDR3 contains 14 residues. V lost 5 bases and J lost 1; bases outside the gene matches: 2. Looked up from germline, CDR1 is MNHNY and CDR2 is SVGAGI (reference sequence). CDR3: CASSEGQGSYEQYF. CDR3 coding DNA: TGTGCCAGCAGTGAGGGACAGGGGTCCTACGAGCAGTACTTC.

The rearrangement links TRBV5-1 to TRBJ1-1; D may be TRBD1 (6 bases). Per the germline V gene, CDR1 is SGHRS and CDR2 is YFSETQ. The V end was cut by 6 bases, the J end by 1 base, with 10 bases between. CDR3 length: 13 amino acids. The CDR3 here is CASNVGANTEAFF. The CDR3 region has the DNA TGCGCCAGCAATGTGGGGGCGAACACTGAAGCTTTCTTT.

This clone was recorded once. CDR3 sequence reads: CASRVSGRQFYNEQFF. The DNA of the CDR3 is TGCGCCAGCAGGGTTTCGGGGAGGCAATTTTACAATGAGCAGTTCTTC. The chain uses TRBV10-2 and TRBJ2-1; TRBD2 is a possible D gene (6 bases). This CDR3 has 16 residues. Germline V CDR1 and CDR2: WSHSY, SAAADI. Trimming pared 6 bases from V and 4 bases from J, leaving 19 bases between.

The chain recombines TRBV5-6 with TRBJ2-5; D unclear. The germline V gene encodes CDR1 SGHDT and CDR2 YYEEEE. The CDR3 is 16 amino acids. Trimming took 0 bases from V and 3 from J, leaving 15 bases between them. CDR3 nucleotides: TGTGCCAGCAGCTTGGGAAGTCATAACCCAAAAGAGACCCAGTACTTC. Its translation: CASSLGSHNPKETQYF.

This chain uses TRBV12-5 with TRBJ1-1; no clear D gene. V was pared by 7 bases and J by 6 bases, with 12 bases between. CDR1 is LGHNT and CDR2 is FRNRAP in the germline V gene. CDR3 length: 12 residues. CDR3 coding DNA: TGTGCTAGTGCCCTAGGGTGGGCTGAAGCTTTCTTT. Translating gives CASALGWAEAFF.

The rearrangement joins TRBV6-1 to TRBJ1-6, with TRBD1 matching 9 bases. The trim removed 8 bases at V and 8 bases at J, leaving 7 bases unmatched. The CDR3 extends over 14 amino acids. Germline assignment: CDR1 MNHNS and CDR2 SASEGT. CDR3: CASRKTGGDSPLHF. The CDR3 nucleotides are TGTGCCAGCCGGAAGACAGGGGGAGATTCACCCCTCCACTTT.

The CDR3 nucleotides are TGTGCCACCAGCAGAGATGGGCACATTCAGTACTTC. Residues: CATSRDGHIQYF. The chain has TRBV15 and TRBJ2-4; D gene unclear. Germline CDR1 and CDR2: LNHNV and YYDKDF (reference sequence). This CDR3 region has 12 residues. The V end lost 0 bases, the J end lost 8 bases, and 5 bases lay between the germline ends.

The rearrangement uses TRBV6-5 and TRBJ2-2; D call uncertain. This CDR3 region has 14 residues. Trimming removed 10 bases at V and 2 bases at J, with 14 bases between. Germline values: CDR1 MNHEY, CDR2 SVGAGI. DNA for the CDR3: TGTGCCACTCAAAGCGCCCTAAACACCGGGGAGCTGTTTTTT. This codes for CATQSALNTGELFF.

The CDR3, as DNA: TGTGCCAGCAGCTTAGGGGTAAACATTCAGTACTTC. Residues: CASSLGVNIQYF. This sequence joins TRBV7-9 and TRBJ2-4, with D unresolved. The CDR3 totals 12 residues. V shed 1 base and J shed 6 bases, with 4 bases lying between them. CDR1 is SEHNR, CDR2 FQNEAQ, per germline (reference sequence).

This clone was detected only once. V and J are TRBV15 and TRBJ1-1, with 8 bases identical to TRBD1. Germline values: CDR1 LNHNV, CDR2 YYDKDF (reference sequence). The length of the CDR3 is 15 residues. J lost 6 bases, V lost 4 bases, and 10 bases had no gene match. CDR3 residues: CATSIPGQVVAEAFF. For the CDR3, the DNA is TGTGCCACCAGCATCCCGGGACAGGTCGTTGCTGAAGCTTTCTTT.

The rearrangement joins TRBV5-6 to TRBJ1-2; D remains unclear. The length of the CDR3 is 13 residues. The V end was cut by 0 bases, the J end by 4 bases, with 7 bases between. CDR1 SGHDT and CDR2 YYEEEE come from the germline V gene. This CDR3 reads CASSLGESYGYTF. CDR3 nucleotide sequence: TGTGCCAGCAGCTTGGGGGAAAGCTATGGCTACACCTTC.

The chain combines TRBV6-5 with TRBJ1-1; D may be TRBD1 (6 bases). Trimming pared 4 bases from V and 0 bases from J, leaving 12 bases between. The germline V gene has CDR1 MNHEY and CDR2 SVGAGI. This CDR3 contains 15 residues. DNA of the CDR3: TGTGCCAGCAGTTCACAAGCAGGGGTGAACACTGAAGCTTTCTTT. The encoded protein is CASSSQAGVNTEAFF.

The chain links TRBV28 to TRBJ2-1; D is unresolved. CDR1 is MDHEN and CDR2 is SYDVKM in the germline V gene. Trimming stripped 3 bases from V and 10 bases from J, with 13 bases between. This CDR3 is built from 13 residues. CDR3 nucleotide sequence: TGTGCCAGCAGTTTCCCACCCCCCGGAGAGCAGTTCTTC. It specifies CASSFPPPGEQFF.

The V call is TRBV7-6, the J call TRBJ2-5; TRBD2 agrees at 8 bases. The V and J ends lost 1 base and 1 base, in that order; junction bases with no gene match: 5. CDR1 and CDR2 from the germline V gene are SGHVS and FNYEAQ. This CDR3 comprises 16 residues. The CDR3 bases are TGTGCCAGCAGCTTAGAAGTTAGCGGGGTCCAAGAGACCCAGTACTTC. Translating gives CASSLEVSGVQETQYF.

CDR3 sequence reads: CASTRETGVGTGELFF. The CDR3, as DNA: TGTGCCAGCACCAGAGAGACAGGGGTGGGCACCGGGGAGCTGTTTTTT. This chain connects TRBV2 to TRBJ2-2, with 8 bases lining up with TRBD1. CDR1 and CDR2 from the germline V gene are SNHLY and FYNNEI. The CDR3 extends over 16 amino acids. After removal of 7 bases from V and 4 bases from J, the junction contained 11 bases not matched to a gene.

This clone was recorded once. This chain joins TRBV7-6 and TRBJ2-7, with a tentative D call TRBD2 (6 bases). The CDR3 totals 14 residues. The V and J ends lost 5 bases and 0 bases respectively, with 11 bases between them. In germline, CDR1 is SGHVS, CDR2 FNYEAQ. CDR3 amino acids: CASSQEGTSYEQYF. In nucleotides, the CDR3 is TGTGCCAGCAGCCAGGAGGGGACCTCCTACGAGCAGTACTTC. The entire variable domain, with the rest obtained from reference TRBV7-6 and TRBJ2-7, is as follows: GAGVSQSPRYKVTKRGQDVALRCDPISGHVSLYWYRQALGQGPEFLTYFNYEAQQDKSGLPNDRFSAERPEGSISTLTIQRTEQRDSAMYRCASSQEGTSYEQYFGPGTRLTVT.

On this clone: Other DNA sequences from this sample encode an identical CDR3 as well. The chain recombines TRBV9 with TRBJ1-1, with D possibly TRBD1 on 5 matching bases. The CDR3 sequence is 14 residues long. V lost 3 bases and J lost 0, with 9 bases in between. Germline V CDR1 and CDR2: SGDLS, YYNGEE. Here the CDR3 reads CASSAGHMNTEAFF. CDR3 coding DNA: TGTGCCAGCAGCGCCGGACATATGAACACTGAAGCTTTCTTT.